These T cell receptor beta chains were read from a single sample in a study of regulatory T cells in long-lasting Graves disease. Via MiXCR, TCRdb re-called the multiplex PCR reads, giving one row per CDR3 protein. The sample holds approximately 500,000 distinct CDR3 sequences, about 22% seen once. The specimen comprised peripheral blood mononuclear cells (PBMCs), sampled when the disease was refractory, from a patient treated with antithyroid drugs. The receptors come from a female donor with Graves disease. CDR3s include the opening cysteine and the closing phenylalanine or tryptophan. D genes are given only for firm matches. Clone size appears in some rows only: once, few, many, or a class for an expanded clone.

j_call	v_call	d_call	clone_size	cdr3_nt	cdr3_aa
TRBJ1-2	TRBV28	NA	many	TGTGCCAGCAGTAAAGACTACTTACCACTCTATGGCTACACCTTC	CASSKDYLPLYGYTF
TRBJ1-1	TRBV28	TRBD1	few	TGTGCCACAGCACCGAGGGGGACAGGGACTATTGTAGCTTTCTTT	CATAPRGTGTIVAFF
TRBJ2-7	TRBV6-1	NA	many	TGTGCCAGCAGTCCCAGGGAGGGGGATGCGTACGAGCAGTACTTC	CASSPREGDAYEQYF
TRBJ2-3	TRBV7-8	TRBD2	few	TGTGCCAGCAGCCGCGCTAGCGGGGGGCTCACAGATACGCAGTATTTT	CASSRASGGLTDTQYF
TRBJ2-6	TRBV28	TRBD1	few	TGTGCCAGCAGTTTCCCGGACAGGGTGACGGGTGGGGCCAACGTCCTGACTTTC	CASSFPDRVTGGANVLTF
TRBJ1-1	TRBV6-5	TRBD1	few	TGTGCCAGCAGTTCCACACTCGGAAGCCGGGACAGGGAGATAGGCACTGAAGCTTTCTTT	CASSSTLGSRDREIGTEAFF
TRBJ2-7	TRBV28	TRBD2	many	TGTGCCAGCAGAACTACCGGGACTAATATTTACGAGCAGTACTTC	CASRTTGTNIYEQYF
TRBJ1-1	TRBV5-1	NA	once	TGCGCCAGCAGCCTGTCGTCCGCGACCACTGAAGCTTTCTTT	CASSLSSATTEAFF
TRBJ1-5	TRBV15	NA	many	TGTGCCACCAGTACAGGTGCTGGCAATCAGCCCCAGCATTTT	CATSTGAGNQPQHF
TRBJ2-5	TRBV7-9	NA	many	TGTGCCAGCAGCTTGGCTAGCCAAGAGACCCAGTACTTC	CASSLASQETQYF
TRBJ1-1	TRBV7-9	NA	NA	TGTGCCAGCAGCTTAGGTGCAGGGGTCACTGAAGCTTTCTTT	CASSLGAGVTEAFF
TRBJ1-1	TRBV11-3	NA	many	TGTGCCAGCAGTACCGAAAACACTGAAGCTTTCTTT	CASSTENTEAFF
TRBJ1-2	TRBV28	NA	many	TGTGCCAGTCAGATAAGGGGGGACTATGGCTACACCTTC	CASQIRGDYGYTF
TRBJ2-7	TRBV28	NA	NA	TGTGCCAGCAGTTCTCGACAGGTATCCGCGCAGTACTTC	CASSSRQVSAQYF
TRBJ1-1	TRBV29-1	NA	many	TGCAGTGCGAGTAACACTGAAGCTTTCTTT	CSASNTEAFF
TRBJ2-7	TRBV6-1	TRBD1	few	TGTGCCAGCAGTGTAGTTCCGGGACAGGGGGTATACGAGCAGTACTTC	CASSVVPGQGVYEQYF
TRBJ2-7	TRBV4-1	TRBD2	few	TGCGCCAGCAGCCAGAAGAGCGGGGGGGCCTACGAGCAGTACTTC	CASSQKSGGAYEQYF
TRBJ2-1	TRBV9	NA	NA	TGTGCCAGCAGCGTATTGATAGGACCTAATGAGCAGTTCTTC	CASSVLIGPNEQFF
TRBJ2-2	TRBV7-9	NA	NA	TGTGCCAACACAGGACCGATGAACACCGGGGAGCTGTTTTTT	CANTGPMNTGELFF
TRBJ2-5	TRBV11-2	NA	many	TGTGCCAGCAGCTTAGGGGGGATGGAGCTACGGGGCCAAGAGACCCAGTACTTC	CASSLGGMELRGQETQYF
TRBJ2-5	TRBV29-1	NA	many	TGCAGCGTCGCACCACAAGAGACCCAGTACTTC	CSVAPQETQYF
TRBJ1-5	TRBV4-1	NA	NA	TGCGCCAGCAGCCAAGTAAGGGCCGCGGCCGGCCAGCCCCAGCATTTT	CASSQVRAAAGQPQHF
TRBJ1-6	TRBV7-9	NA	few	TGTGCCAGCAGCTGGGAGGGCGGTTCACCCCTCCACTTT	CASSWEGGSPLHF
TRBJ1-2	TRBV28	TRBD1	many	TGTGCCAGTATCCGACAGGGAAACTTTTGGGGCTACACCTTC	CASIRQGNFWGYTF
TRBJ2-5	TRBV7-6	NA	NA	TGTGCCAGCAGCATACAACCCGGGACACGGGCATCTAAGACCCAGTACTTC	CASSIQPGTRASKTQYF
TRBJ2-2	TRBV6-1	TRBD1	few	TGTGCCAACCGAATTGACAGGGGATTGACCGGGGAGCTGTTTTTT	CANRIDRGLTGELFF
TRBJ2-5	TRBV24-1	NA	many	TGTGCCACCAGTGATCTAGCGAGCCCACAAGAGACCCAGTACTTC	CATSDLASPQETQYF
TRBJ1-1	TRBV27	NA	many	TGTGCCAGCAGTGGCTTTGAGAACACTGAAGCTTTCTTT	CASSGFENTEAFF
TRBJ2-7	TRBV27	TRBD2	many	TGTGCCAGCAGTTTATTGGGACTAGCGGGAGCTTACTACGAGCAGTACTTC	CASSLLGLAGAYYEQYF
TRBJ2-7	TRBV28	NA	many	TGTGCCAGCAGTTTAGGGGACTCCGGGGAGCAGTACTTC	CASSLGDSGEQYF
TRBJ1-5	TRBV12-3/TRBV12-4	TRBD1	many	TGTGCCAGCAGGGACAGGGCGTGGGGTCAGCCCCAGCATTTT	CASRDRAWGQPQHF
TRBJ2-7	TRBV7-6	TRBD2	NA	TGTGCCAGCAGAGGACTAGACTACGAGCAGTACTTC	CASRGLDYEQYF
TRBJ2-7	TRBV13	NA	NA	TGTGCCAGCAGTCCGGAAAGCCCCTACGAGCAGTACTTC	CASSPESPYEQYF
TRBJ1-1	TRBV29-1	NA	NA	TGCAGCGGGGCTGTGACCATGAACACTGAAGCTTTCTTT	CSGAVTMNTEAFF
TRBJ1-1	TRBV3-1	NA	many	TGTGCCAGCAGCCAAGAGCCTCCCACTGAAGCTTTCTTT	CASSQEPPTEAFF
TRBJ2-1	TRBV5-4	NA	few	TGTGCCAGCAGTCCACAGGTGAGCTCCTACAATGAGCAGTTCTTC	CASSPQVSSYNEQFF
TRBJ1-2	TRBV6-5	NA	many	TGTGCCAGCAGTTACGGGGCAGGGGATGGCTACACCTTC	CASSYGAGDGYTF
TRBJ2-7	TRBV6-1	NA	many	TGTGCCAGCAATCTGCGGAACTCCTACGAGCAGTACTTC	CASNLRNSYEQYF
TRBJ2-7	TRBV29-1	TRBD1	few	TGCAGCGTTGATCCGGTTGGGACAGGGGACGAGCAGTACTTC	CSVDPVGTGDEQYF
TRBJ1-3	TRBV2	NA	many	TGTGCCAGCAAGCCGACGGTATACTCTGGAAACACCATATATTTT	CASKPTVYSGNTIYF
TRBJ1-4	TRBV7-9	TRBD1	many	TGTGCCAGCAGCCCGGGACAGGGGAAGGAAAAACTGTTTTTT	CASSPGQGKEKLFF
TRBJ1-2	TRBV12-3/TRBV12-4	NA	many	TGTGCCAGCAGTTTAGGAACATCAATCGGTGGCTACACCTTC	CASSLGTSIGGYTF
TRBJ1-1	TRBV4-1	NA	few	TGCGCCAGCAGCCAAACGAGGGACACTGAAGCTTTCTTT	CASSQTRDTEAFF
TRBJ1-2	TRBV10-3	NA	NA	TGTGCCTTCAGTCCGGGTCTCTATGGCTACACCTTC	CAFSPGLYGYTF
TRBJ1-2	TRBV27	NA	few	TGTGCCAGCAGTATAGCTCGGAGCTATGGCTACACCTTC	CASSIARSYGYTF
TRBJ2-5	TRBV25-1	TRBD1	few	TGTGCCAGCAGTGAAAGGACAGGAGAGACCCAGTACTTC	CASSERTGETQYF
TRBJ1-1	TRBV7-3	NA	many	TGTGCCAGCAGCTTCCGGGGGAAGGGGACTGAAGCTTTCTTT	CASSFRGKGTEAFF
TRBJ2-5	TRBV7-2	NA	NA	TGTGCCAGCAGACAATCGTATGTGGGGGAGACCCAGTACTTC	CASRQSYVGETQYF
TRBJ2-7	TRBV6-5	TRBD2	NA	TGTGCCAGCAGTTACTCCCTACAGCGGGAATTCTACGAGCAGTACTTC	CASSYSLQREFYEQYF
TRBJ2-5	TRBV12-3/TRBV12-4	TRBD2	NA	TGTGCCAGCAGTTACCTGGGGGGGATGGAGACCCAGTACTTC	CASSYLGGMETQYF
TRBJ2-5	TRBV5-5	NA	many	TGTGCCAGCAGCTTGGAGGGGAACCTAGTGGAGACCCAGTACTTC	CASSLEGNLVETQYF
TRBJ2-5	TRBV10-3	NA	NA	TGTGCCATCAGTGTGTCCGATCGGGAGACCCAGTACTTC	CAISVSDRETQYF
TRBJ2-7	TRBV6-2/TRBV6-3	TRBD2	few	TGTGCCAGCAGTTACTCGCCCTGGGAGGGATCCTACGAGCAGTACTTC	CASSYSPWEGSYEQYF
TRBJ1-1	TRBV5-1	NA	NA	TGCGCCACCAAAGGACAGACGGGCACTGAAGCTTTCTTT	CATKGQTGTEAFF
TRBJ1-2	TRBV10-3	NA	many	TGTGCCATCACCCGGGACACTGACGATGGCTACACCTTC	CAITRDTDDGYTF